The clone carrying this TCR beta chain was seen only once. As handled by the study authors: Amplification with reference gene primers provided the estimates of nucleated cell counts. This table comes from immunoSEQ multiplex PCR, and its TCRdb copy is limited to in-frame clones, with some not included. Clone size and V and J calls were adopted from that table, with D and trimming inferred from the DNA. The sample lists some 49,000 clones; around four fifths were seen once. The CDR3 runs 15 residues. V was clipped by 6 bases and J by 8 bases, with 19 bases between them. The germline V gene encodes CDR1 MDHEN and CDR2 SYDVKM. This sample was taken from a study of blood T cell repertoires in COVID-19. Overall study context: Researchers got acute and convalescent COVID-19 samples from the United States, Italy and Spain. Nucleic acid was either cDNA or gDNA, and it came from T cells, B-cell-depleted T cells, or PBMCs.

This receptor was taken from a woman aged 60 to 75 with acute or convalescent COVID-19. Sequences were obtained from peripheral blood. The chain carries TRBV28 and TRBJ1-4, with D tentatively TRBD1 (6 bases). The CDR3 nucleotides are TGTGCCAGCAGCGAAAAAACTTGGGACACCGAAAAACTGTTTTTT. This gives the protein CASSEKTWDTEKLFF.